This record concerns one TCR beta chain sequence. Its antigen is unknown. The sample is drawn from a study of a mutant IDH1 vaccine in newly diagnosed glioma. Study background: Most patients had received both radiotherapy and temozolomide, the prior options being radiotherapy, temozolomide, or both. The study, taken as a whole, reports: Immune responses induced by the vaccine were seen in roughly 93% of patients, spanning multiple MHC alleles.

Libraries were prepared by immunoSEQ multiplex PCR; TCRdb keeps only in-frame clonotypes and omits some of them. The repertoire holds more than 20,000 clones, about 85% seen once, with roughly 5.9% in the top ten. V dropped 6 bases and J dropped 0 bases, with 12 bases sitting between them. The V gene's germline CDR1 is MNHEY and CDR2 SVGAGI. The CDR3 consists of 15 residues. Documented time point: baseline, week 1 (first vaccination visit). Documented treatment: pre-vaccination baseline after standard-of-care therapy. The donor cohort comprised cases of new WHO grade 3 or 4 IDH1-mutant, ATRX-lost astrocytoma.

This chain links TRBV6-5 with TRBJ2-1; tentatively, D is TRBD1 (6 bases). This receptor was taken from a middle-aged man with glioma. The sequences come from PBMCs, collected from a glioma patient treated with radiotherapy, temozolomide or both. CDR3 coding DNA: TGTGCCAGCAGAGCCGACAGGAGCTCCTACAATGAGCAGTTCTTC. It yields the protein CASRADRSSYNEQFF.